A single sample is the source of the 13 T cell receptor beta chains below, sequenced in a study of shared clonotypes between healthy human individuals. The data were produced by immunoSEQ multiplex PCR, yet TCRdb's version contains in-frame clones alone and is incomplete. This sample has some 490,000 clones, with around 85% found just once. The sequenced material came from PBMCs. All receptors come from a woman aged 40 to 50 in good health. Some clones in this sample may be carry-over from other donors' samples.

The rearrangement joins TRBV6-6 to TRBJ1-4; 7 nucleotides agree with TRBD1. Germline loops: CDR1 MNHNY, CDR2 SVGAGI (reference sequence). The CDR3 runs to 14 residues. V trimming: 6 bases; J trimming: 7 bases; junction bases outside the gene matches: 8. The CDR3, as DNA: TGTGCCAGCAGGGACAGGTCTTTAGGTGAAAAACTGTTTTTT. This sequence encodes CASRDRSLGEKLFF.

V and J are TRBV15 and TRBJ2-1; TRBD2 matches at 8 bases. V lost 3 bases to trimming and J lost 7 bases; unmatched junction nucleotides: 2. This CDR3 spans 13 amino acids. CDR1 is LNHNV and CDR2 is YYDKDF in the germline V gene (reference sequence). CDR3 DNA: TGTGCCACCAGCAGGGGCGGGAGGAATGAGCAGTTCTTC. Translation gives CATSRGGRNEQFF.

This clone was observed a single time. Additional DNA sequences in this sample encode the identical CDR3. J is TRBJ2-7 and V is TRBV28; no clear D. Germline loops: CDR1 MDHEN, CDR2 SYDVKM. Trimming removed 2 bases from V and 3 bases from J, with 5 bases in between. The CDR3 covers 12 residues. CDR3 DNA: TGTGCCAGCAGTTTACAGGACTACGAGCAGTACTTC. This codes for CASSLQDYEQYF.

About this clone itself: A far larger clone differs by one base, so this is likely a read error. The V call is TRBV6-5, the J call TRBJ1-1; D uncertain. V was clipped by 0 bases and J by 1 base, with 12 bases between them. Germline CDR1 MNHEY, CDR2 SVGAGI. The CDR3 has 16 residues. CDR3 sequence (DNA): TGTGCCAGCAGTTACTCCTCCTGTGAGGCGAACACTGAAGCTTTCTTT. This translates into CASSYSSCEANTEAFF.

Only a few counts were recorded for this clone. At the DNA level, this CDR3 is encoded by other sequences in the same sample as well. The rearrangement uses TRBV6-4 and TRBJ1-1; D may be TRBD1 (6 bases). There are 13 residues in the CDR3. V was shortened by 2 bases and J by 4 bases, with 8 bases between the two germline ends. Per the germline V gene, CDR1 is MRHNA and CDR2 is SNTAGT. The CDR3, as DNA: TGTGCCAGCAGTGACGAGGGGGGCACTGAAGCTTTCTTT. It codes for CASSDEGGTEAFF.

This clone turned up a few times. This chain uses TRBV9 with TRBJ1-1; D is ambiguous. The CDR3 consists of 14 residues. In germline, CDR1 is SGDLS, CDR2 YYNGEE. V was pared by 0 bases and J by 0 bases, with 6 bases between. CDR3 DNA sequence: TGTGCCAGCAGCGTAGAGGGTCTGAACACTGAAGCTTTCTTT. Its protein is CASSVEGLNTEAFF.

Comments on this clone: A much larger clone lies one base from this, so it may be a read error. It is likely a read error, because the conserved phenylalanine at the end of the CDR3 is missing. The rearrangement links TRBV28 to TRBJ2-3; D might be TRBD2 (6 bases). Germline assignment: CDR1 MDHEN and CDR2 SYDVKM. The CDR3 is 16 residues long. Trimming pared 3 bases from V and 0 bases from J, leaving 13 bases between. CDR3 residues: CASSFTGRVSTDTQYS. The CDR3 DNA is TGTGCCAGCAGTTTTACCGGGAGAGTTAGCACAGATACGCAGTATTCT.

V gene TRBV5-1 combines with J gene TRBJ1-1; tentatively, D is TRBD1 (5 bases). Per the germline V gene, CDR1 is SGHRS and CDR2 is YFSETQ. The CDR3 runs 16 residues. The germline V and J ends were trimmed by 0 bases and 0 bases, with 12 bases remaining between them. CDR3 nucleotide sequence: TGCGCCAGCAGCTTGGGGCAGGGCGGGATGAACACTGAAGCTTTCTTT. This translates into CASSLGQGGMNTEAFF.

As concerns this clone: A far larger clone is just one base off, so this is likely a read error. Additional DNA sequences in this sample encode the identical CDR3. The rearrangement uses TRBV27 and TRBJ1-4; D is unresolved. Germline V gene data show CDR1 as MNHEY and CDR2 as SMNVEV (reference sequence). CDR3 length: 13 residues. The CDR3 nucleotides read TGTGCCAGCAGTTCAACAGATAATGAAAAACTGTTCTTT. Translated, it gives CASSSTDNEKLFF.

This chain links TRBV29-1 with TRBJ1-1; unclear D gene. Germline V lookup: CDR1 SQVTM, CDR2 ANQGSEA. Trimming took 7 bases from V and 4 from J, leaving 16 bases between them. CDR3 size: 13 residues. The CDR3 spells CSGLLRGITEAFF. The CDR3 bases are TGCAGCGGTCTACTCCGGGGAATCACTGAAGCTTTCTTT.

The chain combines TRBV10-3 with TRBJ2-7, with D possibly matching TRBD2 (6 bases). Trimming took off 3 bases at V and 2 bases at J, with 14 bases between the two ends. The CDR3 has 15 residues. CDR1 is ENHRY, CDR2 SYGVKD, per germline. The CDR3: CAISDTTRDPYEQYF. CDR3 in DNA: TGTGCCATCAGTGACACTACGCGGGACCCCTACGAGCAGTACTTC.

The chain carries TRBV7-3 and TRBJ2-6, with D possibly matching TRBD1 (5 bases). Germline CDR1 is SGHTA and CDR2 is FQGTGA. The CDR3 loop spans 15 amino acids. Trimming left V 5 bases short and J 4 bases short, with 12 bases between. The CDR3 DNA reads as TGTGCCAGCAGCCCCAGGGTAAGGGGGGCCAACGTCCTGACTTTC. Its translation: CASSPRVRGANVLTF. Full variable domain (rest looked up from reference TRBV7-3 and TRBJ2-6): GAGVSQTPSNKVTEKGKYVELRCDPISGHTALYWYRQSLGQGPEFLIYFQGTGAADDSGLPNDRFFAVRPEGSVSTLKIQRTERGDSAVYLCASSPRVRGANVLTFGAGSRLTVL.

The chain employs TRBV19 and TRBJ1-5; the match to TRBD1 covers 9 bases. Unmatched junction bases numbered 16, after V lost 4 bases and J lost 3 bases. The CDR3 runs 19 residues. Germline CDR1 is LNHDA and CDR2 is SQIVND (reference sequence). This CDR3 reads CASSTLGEGTGSSNQPQHF. DNA of the CDR3: TGTGCCAGTAGTACCCTCGGGGAAGGGACAGGGTCTTCCAATCAGCCCCAGCATTTT.